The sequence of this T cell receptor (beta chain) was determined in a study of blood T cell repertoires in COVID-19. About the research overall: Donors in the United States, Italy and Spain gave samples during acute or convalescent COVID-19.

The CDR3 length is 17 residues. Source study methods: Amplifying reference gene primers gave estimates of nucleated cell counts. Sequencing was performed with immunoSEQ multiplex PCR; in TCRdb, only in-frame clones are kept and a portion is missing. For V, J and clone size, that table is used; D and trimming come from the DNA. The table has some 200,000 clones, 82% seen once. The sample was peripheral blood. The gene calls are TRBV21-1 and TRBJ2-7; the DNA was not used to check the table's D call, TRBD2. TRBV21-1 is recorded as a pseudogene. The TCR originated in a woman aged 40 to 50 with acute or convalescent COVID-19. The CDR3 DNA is TGTGCCAGCAGCGAGGGGACTAGCGGGCGGGCTTTGGGCGAGCAGTACTTC. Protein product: CASSEGTSGRALGEQYF.